These T cell receptor beta chains were read from a single sample in a study of CD8+ T cells in alopecia areata. Assay: immunoSEQ multiplex PCR; the TCRdb copy retains only in-frame clones and omits some. The sample yields 110,000 or so clones, 56% seen once. The sequencing used CD4+ T cells sorted from blood, collected at week 24, from a patient treated with tofacitinib. These receptors came from a human donor with alopecia areata. Each CDR3 is given with its conserved first and last residue. Fields, in order: J gene, V gene, CDR3 length, clone size, D gene, CDR3 DNA, CDR3 protein. D genes are given only for firm matches. Expanded clones get a size class; other rows say once, few or many, or leave the size out.

>TRBJ2-7|TRBV25-1|18|NA|NA
TGTGCCAGCAGTGACTACCCCGGCACCGCCTCTTCCTCCTACGAGCAGTACTTC
CASSDYPGTASSSYEQYF
>TRBJ1-5|TRBV30|15|NA|TRBD1
TGTGCCTGGAGTGCTGGGACAGGGGCTAATCAGCCCCAGCATTTT
CAWSAGTGANQPQHF
>TRBJ2-3|TRBV5-6|15|few|NA
TGTGCCAGCAGCGGAGACTCGTCGGTCCAAGATACGCAGTATTTT
CASSGDSSVQDTQYF
>TRBJ2-7|TRBV4-1|15|NA|NA
TGCGCCAGCAGCCCCCGTAGCGCGGTTCTGCACGAGCAGTACTTC
CASSPRSAVLHEQYF
>TRBJ1-4|TRBV11-2|14|NA|TRBD1
TGTGCCAGCAGCTTAGGGCAGGGACAGGAAAAACTGTTTTTT
CASSLGQGQEKLFF
>TRBJ2-2|TRBV7-8|15|NA|NA
TGTGCCACCGAATGGGGGGCTGGTAACACCGGGGAGCTGTTTTTT
CATEWGAGNTGELFF
>TRBJ1-2|TRBV6-6|13|few|NA
TGTGCCAGCAGCCCTGGACAGAACTATGGCTACACCTTC
CASSPGQNYGYTF
>TRBJ2-2|TRBV5-1|15|NA|TRBD1
TGCGCCAGCAGCGACAGGGACAGCTCGCCCGGGGAGCTGTTTTTT
CASSDRDSSPGELFF
>TRBJ1-2|TRBV27|14|few|NA
TGTGCCAGCAGAGACTATCAGGGGCCCTATGGCTACACCTTC
CASRDYQGPYGYTF
>TRBJ1-4|TRBV4-2|14|few|NA
TGTGCCAGCAGCCGTGGACAGTCAGTCGAAAAACTGTTTTTT
CASSRGQSVEKLFF
>TRBJ2-5|TRBV9|13|NA|NA
TGTGCCAGCAGCGTAGAAGCTATTGGGACCCAGTACTTC
CASSVEAIGTQYF
>TRBJ1-2|TRBV15|15|NA|TRBD1
TGTGCCACCAGCAGGGGGACAGGGGTGGGCTATGGCTACACCTTC
CATSRGTGVGYGYTF
>TRBJ2-7|TRBV29-1|14|few|NA
TGCAGCGTCGAAGGCAGGCCGTCTCGGGGCGAGCAGTACTTC
CSVEGRPSRGEQYF
>TRBJ1-2|TRBV29-1|12|NA|NA
TGCAGCGTCGGGGGACACCCGGATGGCTACACCTTC
CSVGGHPDGYTF
>TRBJ1-1|TRBV6-5|14|NA|NA
TGTGCCAGCAGGAAGAGCGGGGGTTCAATGGAAGCTTTCTTT
CASRKSGGSMEAFF
>TRBJ1-1|TRBV29-1|13|NA|NA
TGCAGCGTTCGGCGGGGTGGGAACACTGAAGCTTTCTTT
CSVRRGGNTEAFF
>TRBJ2-7|TRBV6-5|13|NA|NA
TGTGCCAGCAGACGCGGGACAGACTACGAGCAGTACTTC
CASRRGTDYEQYF
>TRBJ1-1|TRBV30|11|few|NA
TGTGCCTGGAGTGTAGGAGGGGTTGCTTTCTTT
CAWSVGGVAFF
>TRBJ2-5|TRBV7-7|14|NA|TRBD1
TGTGCTAGCAGCGTACACAGGGGACAAGAGACCCAGTACTTC
CASSVHRGQETQYF
>TRBJ2-5|TRBV7-8|17|NA|NA
TGTGCCAGCAGCTTAGTTTTGGGCCATCCGACAAAAGAGACCCAGTACTTC
CASSLVLGHPTKETQYF
>TRBJ2-7|TRBV11-2|16|NA|TRBD1
TGTGCCAGCAGCTTAGCGGGCCAAGGGGGCCTCTACGAGCAGTACTTC
CASSLAGQGGLYEQYF
>TRBJ2-5|TRBV7-2|15|NA|TRBD2
TGTGCCAGCAGCCGAATGGGACTAGCGGAAGAGACCCAGTACTTC
CASSRMGLAEETQYF
>TRBJ2-1|TRBV7-9|12|once|NA
TGTGCCAGCAGCCCAAGCGGTGGCGAGCAGTTCTTC
CASSPSGGEQFF
>TRBJ1-1|TRBV12-5|12|NA|NA
TGTGCTAGTGGTTCGGACAGCTCTGAAGCTTTCTTT
CASGSDSSEAFF
>TRBJ1-4|TRBV6-6|13|few|NA
TGTGCCAGCAGTTACCCCAGGGGCGAAAAACTGTTTTTT
CASSYPRGEKLFF
>TRBJ2-7|TRBV14|16|few|NA
TGTGCCAGCAGCCAAGAGGGGAACAGGCCATCCTACGAGCAGTACTTC
CASSQEGNRPSYEQYF
>TRBJ1-2|TRBV30|13|NA|NA
TGTGCCTGGAGTGCGGGGATTAACTATGGCTACACCTTC
CAWSAGINYGYTF
>TRBJ1-4|TRBV25-1|17|NA|NA
TGTGCCAGCAGTGCCTACGGATGGGAGACTCAAAGTGAAAAACTGTTTTTT
CASSAYGWETQSEKLFF
>TRBJ2-3|TRBV21-1|16|NA|NA
TGTGCCAGCAGCAAAGGAGCGGGGCATAGCACAGATACGCAGTATTTT
CASSKGAGHSTDTQYF
>TRBJ1-4|TRBV10-3|15|few|NA
TGTGCCATCAGTGAGTCAAGGGGATCTAATGAAAAACTGTTTTTT
CAISESRGSNEKLFF
>TRBJ2-7|TRBV6-6|14|few|NA
TGTGCCAGCAGTTACTCGGCCACCTACTACGAGCAGTACTTC
CASSYSATYYEQYF
>TRBJ1-1|TRBV27|12|NA|NA
TGTGCCAGCAGTTTATGGCAGGGAGAAGCTTTCTTT
CASSLWQGEAFF
>TRBJ1-2|TRBV7-9|11|NA|NA
TGTGCCAGCGGTGGGAACGGTGGCTACACCTTC
CASGGNGGYTF
>TRBJ2-5|TRBV10-3|14|NA|TRBD1
TGTGCCGTAAAGCCGGGACAGGAGGGTGAGACCCAGTACTTC
CAVKPGQEGETQYF
>TRBJ1-6|TRBV6-6|13|NA|NA
TGTGCCAGCAGCCGGGACGGGAATTCACCCCTCCACTTT
CASSRDGNSPLHF
>TRBJ1-2|TRBV29-1|11|NA|NA
TGCAGCGTTGAAGAGGCCCGTAGGTCGGTCTTC
CSVEEARRSVF
>TRBJ2-7|TRBV29-1|14|NA|NA
TGCAGCGTTGGTGGCAGCCGCAACTCCTACGAGCAGTACTTC
CSVGGSRNSYEQYF
>TRBJ2-5|TRBV2|15|NA|TRBD1
TGTGCCAGCAGACCCAGTCGGACAGGCCGAGAGACCCAGTACTTC
CASRPSRTGRETQYF
>TRBJ2-2|TRBV7-8|20|NA|TRBD2
TGTGCCAGCAGCTCCAAAAGGGCTGGACTAGCGGGGTCACGGGGCGGGGAGCTGTTTTTT
CASSSKRAGLAGSRGGELFF
>TRBJ2-3|TRBV9|14|once|NA
TGTGCCAGCAGCGTAGGTCTGGGGACAGATACGCAGTATTTT
CASSVGLGTDTQYF
>TRBJ2-6|TRBV6-5|13|NA|NA
TGTGCCAGCAGGACCGGCGGGGCCAACGTCCTGACTTTC
CASRTGGANVLTF
>TRBJ1-5|TRBV5-1|15|NA|TRBD1
TGCGCCAGCAGCTTGGATACAGGGGGATTCGGGCCCCAGCATTTT
CASSLDTGGFGPQHF
>TRBJ2-2|TRBV5-6|14|NA|NA
TGTGCCAGCAGCTTGGGGACTCGCACCGGGGAGCTGTTTTTT
CASSLGTRTGELFF
>TRBJ2-5|TRBV10-3|13|NA|NA
TGTGCCACCATGAGGACAGTAAAAGAGACCCAGTACTTC
CATMRTVKETQYF
>TRBJ2-5|TRBV5-6|15|NA|NA
TGTGCCAGCGCGGGGTTAAGGGGCCGGTCAGAGACCCAGTACTTC
CASAGLRGRSETQYF
>TRBJ2-5|TRBV23-1|15|few|NA
TGCGCCAGCAGTCATCCGACAGGCCTACAAGAGACCCAGTACTTC
CASSHPTGLQETQYF
>TRBJ1-2|TRBV29-1|11|few|NA
TGCAGCGCCACGCACAGGGACATCTACACCTTC
CSATHRDIYTF
>TRBJ1-2|TRBV4-1|15|once|TRBD1
TGCGCCAGCAGCGCACCGGGACAGGGAAACTATGGCTACACCTTC
CASSAPGQGNYGYTF
>TRBJ1-2|TRBV6-5|16|NA|NA
TGTGCCAGCAGTTACTCGAATCCACCGGGGGGTGCAGGCTACACCTTC
CASSYSNPPGGAGYTF
>TRBJ2-5|TRBV7-2|15|few|TRBD2
TGTGCCAGCAGCCCTCGAACTAGCGGGGTGGAGACCCAGTACTTC
CASSPRTSGVETQYF
>TRBJ1-6|TRBV7-9|14|NA|TRBD1
TGTGCCAGCAGCATGAGACAGGGCGGTTCACCCCTCCACTTT
CASSMRQGGSPLHF
>TRBJ2-5|TRBV7-2|15|once|NA
TGTGCCAGCAGCTTAGTTCCGGGGCCTCAAGAGACCCAGTACTTC
CASSLVPGPQETQYF
>TRBJ2-7|TRBV7-2|11|NA|TRBD1
TGTGCCAGCAGCCGACAGGGCGAGCAGTACTTC
CASSRQGEQYF
>TRBJ2-5|TRBV20-1|10|once|NA
TGCAGTCCCGACCAAGAGACCCAGTACTTC
CSPDQETQYF
>TRBJ2-5|TRBV5-1|14|NA|NA
TGCGCCAGCAGCCCAATGGGGGGACAAGAGACCCAGTACTTC
CASSPMGGQETQYF
>TRBJ2-2|TRBV7-3|15|NA|TRBD2
TGTGCCAGCAGCCTTAGCGGGGGCTACACCGGGGAGCTGTTTTTT
CASSLSGGYTGELFF
>TRBJ1-1|TRBV21-1|16|NA|NA
TGTGCCAGCAGCAAAGCCTCAAGGACAGAGAAGACTGAAGCTTTCTTT
CASSKASRTEKTEAFF
>TRBJ2-7|TRBV7-6|12|NA|NA
TGTGCCAGCAGCTCCCTCTCCTACGAGCAGTACTTC
CASSSLSYEQYF